One T cell receptor beta chain is described in this entry. Measured with immunoSEQ multiplex PCR; TCRdb has only the in-frame clones, and not every one. The sample has 2 million to 2.5 million clones, approximately 95% seen once. This sample is part of a study of shared clonotypes between healthy human individuals. Sequenced material: naive CD4+ T cells sorted from blood. Sample subset: CD45RA+ positively selected. The clonotype comes from a man between 18 and 29 years old in good health.

The CDR3 DNA reads TGTGCCAGCAGTGAGAGGACAGCCCCCTATGGCTACACCTTC. It yields the protein CASSERTAPYGYTF. The chain links TRBV6-1 to TRBJ1-2; perhaps TRBD1 as D (6 bases). Germline V lookup: CDR1 MNHNS, CDR2 SASEGT. Trimming took 3 bases from V and 4 from J, leaving 12 bases between them. This CDR3 contains 14 residues.